This passage covers 2 T cell receptor beta chains from one sample sequenced in a study of cytomegalovirus exposure and HLA in healthy donors. PCR involved 60 Vbeta and 13 Jbeta primers. Clones were sequenced by immunoSEQ multiplex PCR, and TCRdb holds only the in-frame ones, with some missing. This repertoire shows 60,000 to 70,000 clones, approximately 71% found once; its top ten account for about 23%. Sequencing used PBMCs. The receptor set was obtained from a man aged 45 to 65 in good health and CMV-seropositive.

The chain couples TRBV6-5 to TRBJ2-7; D gene ambiguous. The CDR3 sequence is 12 residues long. V lost 5 bases and J 7 bases, leaving 12 bases between the germline ends. Germline V CDR1 and CDR2: MNHEY, SVGAGI. The CDR3, as DNA: TGTGCCAGCAGTAACCACTACGGTGAGCAGTACTTC. This encodes CASSNHYGEQYF.

This clone was found once. The rearrangement links TRBV19 to TRBJ1-1; 7 positions match TRBD1. The CDR3 has 14 amino acids. With 4 bases clipped from V and 5 bases from J, the junction kept 7 bases outside the gene matches. CDR1 and CDR2 (germline): LNHDA, SQIVND (reference sequence). CDR3 sequence: CASSTRGQLTEAFF. The CDR3 DNA reads TGTGCCAGTAGTACCAGGGGACAGTTGACTGAAGCTTTCTTT.